What follows are 20 T cell receptor beta chains derived from one specimen sequenced in a study of neurological immune-mediated disorders. TCRdb re-called the 5' RACE reads with MiXCR, one entry per CDR3 protein. The sample yields roughly 100,000 distinct CDR3 sequences, 10% to 13% seen once. Time point denoted: longitudinal time-point 3. The sequencing input was PBMCs. All receptors come from a female donor with HTLV-1-associated myelopathy (HAM/TSP).

Ten or more counts support this clonotype. V is TRBV20-1 and J is TRBJ1-1; D might be TRBD1 (6 bases). CDR1 and CDR2 (germline): DFQATT, SNEGSKA (reference sequence). Between the trimmed V and J ends, which lost 3 bases and 5 bases, there was a span of 13 bases. The CDR3 covers 13 residues. The CDR3 region has the DNA TGCAGTGCTAGTAAAGGGGGAGGAACTGAAGCTTTCTTT. This codes for CSASKGGGTEAFF.

This clonotype was found many times. This chain joins TRBV20-1 and TRBJ2-3, with D possibly being TRBD2 (6 bases). Germline V gene lookup returns CDR1 DFQATT and CDR2 SNEGSKA (reference sequence). This CDR3 contains 12 residues. For the CDR3, the DNA is TGCAGAGCTGGGACTAGCACAGATACGCAGTATTTT. Its translation: CRAGTSTDTQYF.

This clonotype was counted ten times or more. The chain joins TRBV9 to TRBJ2-3; D may be TRBD1 (6 bases). The ends were cut back, 2 bases at V and 2 bases at J, with 15 bases in the middle. The CDR3 has 16 residues. CDR1 and CDR2 (germline): SGDLS, YYNGEE. In nucleotides, the CDR3 is TGTGCCAGCAGCGTCGAGGGACACCGACCCACAGATACGCAGTATTTT. As protein: CASSVEGHRPTDTQYF.

This clonotype was counted once. Relative to the germline gene, one junction end is altered; a read error may explain this. The chain employs TRBV20-1 and TRBJ2-5; 8 nucleotides align to TRBD2. Germline CDR1 reads DFQATT; CDR2 reads SNEGSKA (reference sequence). This CDR3 has 15 amino acids. CDR3 in amino acids: CIPDGGASSQENQYF. DNA of the CDR3: TGCATTCCAGACGGGGGGGCCTCCTCCCAAGAGAACCAGTACTTC.

This clonotype was found a few times. The chain combines TRBV28 with TRBJ2-1; 7 bases match TRBD2. CDR1 is MDHEN and CDR2 is SYDVKM in the germline V gene. V trimming: 6 bases; J trimming: 12 bases; junction bases outside the gene matches: 11. This CDR3 region has 13 residues. The CDR3 DNA reads as TGTGCCAGCAGCTATCCTGCCCGGGAGGCGCAGTTCTTC. Its translation: CASSYPAREAQFF.

Comment on this clonotype: It may be a read error: a sequence one base away is much more abundant. The genes are TRBV20-1 and TRBJ1-1; tentatively, D is TRBD1 (5 bases). The V end lost 4 bases, the J end lost 4 bases, and 13 bases lay between the germline ends. The V gene's germline CDR1 is DFQATT and CDR2 SNEGSKA (reference sequence). The CDR3 is made up of 13 amino acids. The CDR3 DNA reads TGCAGTGCTAACGTGGGAAGGGGCACTGAAGCTTTCTTT. Residues: CSANVGRGTEAFF.

Details on this clonotype: A read error may be the cause here, since a much bigger clone is one base away. This sequence joins TRBV7-2 and TRBJ1-6; TRBD1 matches 10 bases. Germline-derived CDR1 and CDR2 are SGHTA and FQGNSA. The CDR3 has 16 residues. CDR3 loop: CVSRSRGQGVNSPLHF. The CDR3 nucleotides read TGTGTCAGCAGATCCCGAGGACAGGGGGTAAATTCACCCCTCCACTTT.

This clonotype was counted ten times or more. This chain links TRBV5-1 with TRBJ2-5, with 12 positions matching TRBD2. V shed 3 bases and J 6 bases; nucleotides not matched to a gene: 15. The CDR3 is 18 residues long. Germline lookup yields CDR1 SGHRS and CDR2 YFSETQ. For the CDR3, the DNA is TGCGCCAGCAGCTCCGCACCTACTCTAGCGGGGGGGCGGAAGACCCAGTACTTC. Protein product: CASSSAPTLAGGRKTQYF.

Many counts were recorded for this clonotype. The gene calls are TRBV20-1 and TRBJ1-5, with 9 positions matching TRBD1. The CDR3 loop spans 15 amino acids. Trimming took 4 bases from V and 5 from J; bases not matched to a gene: 9. In germline, CDR1 is DFQATT, CDR2 SNEGSKA (reference sequence). The CDR3 sequence is CSATKTRDRDQPQHF. The CDR3 region has the DNA TGCAGTGCTACAAAAACCCGGGACAGGGATCAGCCCCAGCATTTT.

Only a few counts were recorded for this clonotype. The chain links TRBV14 to TRBJ2-7; 7 bases line up with TRBD1. Trimming removed 0 bases from V and 0 bases from J; junction bases left unmatched: 2. This CDR3 is built from 15 residues. Germline lookup yields CDR1 SGHDN and CDR2 FVKESK. CDR3 protein: CASSQETGSSYEQYF. In DNA, the CDR3 is TGTGCCAGCAGCCAAGAGACAGGGAGCTCCTACGAGCAGTACTTC.

V gene TRBV5-1 combines with J gene TRBJ1-2, with 8 positions matching TRBD1. Germline V gene lookup returns CDR1 SGHRS and CDR2 YFSETQ. V shed 4 bases and J 6 bases; nucleotides not matched to a gene: 2. The CDR3 runs 12 residues. The DNA of the CDR3 is TGCGCCAGCAGCGAGGGACAGGATGGCTACACCTTC. It yields the protein CASSEGQDGYTF.

Comment on this clonotype: Possible read error: a much larger clone is one base away. The genes are TRBV11-1 and TRBJ2-1; no clear D gene. CDR1 is SGHAT and CDR2 is FQDESV in the germline V gene (reference sequence). V shed 5 bases and J shed 6 bases, with 14 bases lying between them. The CDR3 totals 14 residues. The CDR3 loop is CASSDTLVGNEQFF. DNA of the CDR3: TGTGCCAGCAGCGACACCTTGGTGGGCAATGAGCAGTTCTTC.

Regarding this clonotype: A read error may explain this, as a much larger clone is one base away. The J gene is TRBJ2-4, the V gene TRBV12-5; possibly TRBD1 or TRBD2 for D (5 bases each). V was trimmed by 5 bases and J by 2 bases, leaving 19 bases between them. CDR3 size: 17 residues. Germline V CDR1 and CDR2: LGHNT, FRNRAP. The CDR3 DNA reads as TGTGCTAGTGGTGCCCCACGGGACGGGGAAACCAAAAACATTCAGTACTTC. It is translated as CASGAPRDGETKNIQYF.

This clonotype was picked up many times. CDR3 amino acids: CASSLGQGGYGYTF. The CDR3 coding sequence is TGCGCCAGCAGCCTCGGACAGGGTGGCTATGGCTACACCTTC. The rearrangement uses TRBV5-1 and TRBJ1-2; 8 nucleotides align to TRBD1. Germline loops: CDR1 SGHRS, CDR2 YFSETQ. This CDR3 spans 14 amino acids. After removal of 4 bases from V and 4 bases from J, the junction contained 6 bases not matched to a gene.

Concerning this clonotype itself: Here the CDR3 omits its conserved ending phenylalanine or tryptophan, so a read error is the likely source. The rearrangement uses TRBV5-1 and TRBJ2-7, with 7 bases lining up with TRBD2. Germline V gene lookup returns CDR1 SGHRS and CDR2 YFSETQ. This CDR3 has 13 residues. The CDR3 region has the DNA TGTGCCAGCAGCGGGGACGGAGCCTACGAGCAGTACTAC. Amino acids: CASSGDGAYEQYY.

The sample holds many counts of this clonotype. This rearrangement joins TRBV5-1 to TRBJ2-7, with D perhaps matching TRBD1 (5 bases). The germline CDR1 and CDR2 sequences are SGHRS and YFSETQ. CDR3 length equals 11 residues. V was cut by 8 bases and J by 1 base, with 7 bases left in between. The chain's CDR3 is CARTGSYEQYF. The CDR3 nucleotides read TGCGCCAGAACAGGTTCCTACGAGCAGTACTTC.

The J gene is TRBJ1-2, the V gene TRBV5-1; D uncertain. The V end lost 0 bases, the J end lost 0 bases, and 9 bases lay between the germline ends. CDR3 length equals 15 residues. From germline, CDR1 is SGHRS and CDR2 YFSETQ. The CDR3 nucleotides read TGCGCCAGCAGCTTGGGAACGAGCGCTAACTATGGCTACACCTTC. It encodes CASSLGTSANYGYTF.

As for this clonotype: This sequence may be a read error, since a much larger clone differs from it by one base. V usage is TRBV5-1 and J usage is TRBJ2-2, with 9 bases that match TRBD2. The CDR3 is 17 amino acids. The V segment lost 2 bases and the J segment 0 bases; nucleotides outside the gene matches: 5. CDR1 is SGHRS and CDR2 is YFSETQ in the germline V gene. The DNA for the CDR3 is TGCGCCAGCAGCTTTGCTAGCGGGGCCACGAACACCGGGGAGCTGTTTTTT. Translation gives CASSFASGATNTGELFF.

This clonotype was detected many times. The chain employs TRBV6-5 and TRBJ2-1; a possible D gene is TRBD1 (7 bases). The CDR3 is made up of 15 amino acids. CDR1 and CDR2 (germline): MNHEY, SVGAGI. The V and J ends lost 7 bases and 1 base respectively, with 14 bases between them. Written as DNA, the CDR3 is TGTGCCAGCACCTCTCCAGGGGGGTCCTACAATGAGCAGTTCTTC. Amino acids: CASTSPGGSYNEQFF.

This clonotype came up many times. V is TRBV7-9 and J is TRBJ2-3, with D uncertain. Germline V CDR1 and CDR2: SEHNR, FQNEAQ (reference sequence). There are 15 residues in the CDR3. V was clipped by 3 bases and J by 0 bases, with 10 bases between them. The chain's CDR3 is CASSFSLGSTDTQYF. As DNA, the CDR3 is TGTGCCAGCAGCTTCTCGTTAGGTAGCACAGATACGCAGTATTTT.